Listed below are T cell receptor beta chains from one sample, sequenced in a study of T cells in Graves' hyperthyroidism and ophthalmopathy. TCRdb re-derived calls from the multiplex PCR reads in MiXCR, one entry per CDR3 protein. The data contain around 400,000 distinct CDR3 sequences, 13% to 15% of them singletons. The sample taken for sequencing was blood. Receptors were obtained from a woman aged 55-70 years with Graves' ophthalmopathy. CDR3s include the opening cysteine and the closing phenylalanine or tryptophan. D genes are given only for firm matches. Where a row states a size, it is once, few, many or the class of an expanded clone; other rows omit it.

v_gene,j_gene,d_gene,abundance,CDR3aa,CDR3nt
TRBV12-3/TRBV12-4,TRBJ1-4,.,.,CASSLGTDEKLFF,TGTGCCAGCAGTTTAGGGACAGATGAAAAACTGTTTTTT
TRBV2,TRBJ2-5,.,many,CASSPRRQETKYF,TGTGCCAGCAGCCCCCGGCGTCAAGAAACCAAGTACTTC
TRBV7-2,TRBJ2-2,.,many,CASSFEGGSNTGELFF,TGTGCCAGCAGCTTCGAAGGGGGTTCGAACACCGGGGAGCTGTTTTTT
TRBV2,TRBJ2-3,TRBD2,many,CASSEARLAVSTDTQYF,TGTGCCAGCAGTGAAGCGCGTCTAGCGGTTAGCACAGATACGCAGTATTTT
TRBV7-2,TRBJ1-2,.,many,CASSLDRQGISYGYTF,TGTGCCAGCAGCTTAGATCGGCAGGGAATATCTTATGGCTACACCTTC
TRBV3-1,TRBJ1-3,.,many,CASETGNTIYF,TGTGCCAGTGAGACGGGAAACACCATATATTTT
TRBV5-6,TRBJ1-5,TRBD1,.,CASSFRGQGRQPQHF,TGTGCCAGCAGCTTCCGCGGACAGGGTCGGCAGCCCCAGCATTTT
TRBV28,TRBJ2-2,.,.,CASSFGGLSNTGELFF,TGTGCCAGCAGCTTTGGAGGGCTATCGAACACCGGGGAGCTGTTTTTT
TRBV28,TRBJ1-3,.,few,CASSLLSSGGNTIYF,TGTGCCAGCAGTTTATTGTCCTCGGGGGGGAACACCATATATTTT
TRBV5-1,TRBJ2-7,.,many,CASSGLGEQYF,TGCGCCAGCAGCGGACTCGGCGAGCAGTACTTC
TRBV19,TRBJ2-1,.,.,CASSINREEVEQFF,TGTGCCAGTAGTATAAACCGGGAAGAGGTTGAGCAGTTCTTC
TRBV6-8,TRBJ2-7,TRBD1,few,CANYLRDRGSNEQYF,TGTGCCAACTATCTACGGGACAGGGGATCGAACGAGCAGTACTTC
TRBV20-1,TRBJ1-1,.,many,CSARRGSAEAFF,TGCAGTGCTAGGAGGGGTAGCGCTGAAGCTTTCTTT
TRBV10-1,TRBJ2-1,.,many,CASSDRRTLGQFF,TGCGCCAGCAGTGATCGGAGGACTCTTGGGCAGTTCTTC
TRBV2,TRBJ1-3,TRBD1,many,CASSETRGRTGNTIYF,TGTGCCAGCAGTGAAACCAGGGGGCGAACTGGAAACACCATATATTTT
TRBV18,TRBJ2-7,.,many,CASSPSNEQYF,TGTGCCAGCTCACCATCTAACGAGCAGTACTTC
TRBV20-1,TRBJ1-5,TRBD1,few,CSADPDRQGPIQYSNQPQRF,TGCAGTGCTGACCCCGACCGACAGGGGCCCATTCAGTATAGCAATCAGCCCCAGCGTTTT
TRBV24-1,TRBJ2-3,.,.,CATSDPAATDTQYF,TGTGCCACCAGTGACCCAGCTGCTACAGATACGCAGTATTTT
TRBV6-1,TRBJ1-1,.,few,CASSRGRRGEAFF,TGTGCCAGCAGCCGCGGCAGGCGGGGTGAAGCTTTCTTT
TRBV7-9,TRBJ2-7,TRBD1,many,CASSSSGTGGYEQYF,TGTGCCAGCAGCTCATCCGGGACAGGGGGCTACGAGCAGTACTTC
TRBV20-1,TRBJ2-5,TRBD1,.,CSASGAGGEETQYF,TGCAGTGCTAGTGGGGCAGGGGGCGAAGAGACCCAGTACTTC
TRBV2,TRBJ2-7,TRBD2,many,CASRGKREVHEQYF,TGTGCCAGCAGAGGAAAGCGGGAGGTCCACGAGCAGTACTTC
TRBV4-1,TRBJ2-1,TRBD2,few,CASSQVFRLAGGDEQFF,TGCGCCAGCAGCCAAGTGTTCCGGCTAGCGGGAGGGGATGAGCAGTTCTTC
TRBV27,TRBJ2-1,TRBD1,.,CASSLDRASYNEQFF,TGTGCCAGCAGTCTGGACAGGGCGTCCTACAATGAGCAGTTCTTC
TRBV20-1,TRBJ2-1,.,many,CSARHKSSYNEQFF,TGCAGTGCTAGGCATAAGTCGTCCTACAATGAGCAGTTCTTC
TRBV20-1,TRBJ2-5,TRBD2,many,CSARGGSGSTQETQYF,TGCAGTGCTAGAGGTGGTAGCGGGAGTACCCAAGAGACCCAGTACTTC
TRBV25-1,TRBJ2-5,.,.,CASNWPVPSEETQYF,TGTGCCAGCAATTGGCCAGTTCCGTCAGAAGAGACCCAGTACTTC
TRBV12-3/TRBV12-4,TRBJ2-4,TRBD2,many,CASSLGSSGSGKNIQYF,TGTGCCAGCAGTTTGGGGTCTAGCGGGAGCGGCAAAAACATTCAGTACTTC
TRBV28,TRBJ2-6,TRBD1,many,CASSPGGALTGANVLTF,TGTGCCAGCAGTCCAGGGGGCGCTTTAACTGGGGCCAACGTCCTGACTTTC
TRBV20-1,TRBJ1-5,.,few,CSARKEPNQPQHF,TGCAGTGCTAGAAAGGAACCCAATCAGCCCCAGCATTTT
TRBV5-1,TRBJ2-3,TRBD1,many,CASSLETGWTDTQYF,TGCGCCAGCAGCTTGGAGACAGGGTGGACAGATACGCAGTATTTT
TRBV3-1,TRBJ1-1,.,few,CASSAGYTEAFF,TGTGCCAGCAGCGCCGGTTACACTGAAGCTTTCTTT
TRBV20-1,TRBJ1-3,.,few,CSARGRTGNTIYF,TGCAGTGCTAGGGGGAGGACGGGAAACACCATATATTTT
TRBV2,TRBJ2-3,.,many,CASRSLAYSTDTQYF,TGTGCCAGCAGGTCGCTAGCGTATAGCACAGATACGCAGTATTTT
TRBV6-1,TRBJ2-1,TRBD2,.,CASRFLAGGFDEQFF,TGTGCCAGCAGGTTTCTAGCGGGAGGGTTCGATGAGCAGTTCTTC
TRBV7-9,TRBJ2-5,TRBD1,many,CASTDTRDSQETQYF,TGTGCCAGCACCGACACCAGGGACAGCCAAGAGACCCAGTACTTC
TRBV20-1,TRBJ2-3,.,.,CRALGGDTQYF,TGCAGGGCCCTGGGAGGAGATACGCAGTATTTT
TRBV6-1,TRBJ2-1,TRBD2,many,CASSTGLGGYNEQFF,TGTGCCAGCAGTACCGGACTAGGAGGCTACAATGAGCAGTTCTTC